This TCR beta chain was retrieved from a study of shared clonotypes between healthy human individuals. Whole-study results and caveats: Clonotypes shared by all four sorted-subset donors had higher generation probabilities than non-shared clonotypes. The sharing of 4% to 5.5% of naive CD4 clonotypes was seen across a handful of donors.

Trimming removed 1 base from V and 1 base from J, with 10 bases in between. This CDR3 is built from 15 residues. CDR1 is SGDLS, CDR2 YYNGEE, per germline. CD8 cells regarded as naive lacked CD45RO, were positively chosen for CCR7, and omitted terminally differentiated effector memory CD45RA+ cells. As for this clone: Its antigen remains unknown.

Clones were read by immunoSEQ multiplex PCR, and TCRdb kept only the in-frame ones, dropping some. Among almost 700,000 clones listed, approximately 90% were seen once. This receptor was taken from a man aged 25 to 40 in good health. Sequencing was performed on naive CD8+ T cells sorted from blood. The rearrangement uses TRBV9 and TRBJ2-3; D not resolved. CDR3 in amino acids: CASSVFEHGTDTQYF. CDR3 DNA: TGTGCCAGCAGCGTATTCGAACACGGCACAGATACGCAGTATTTT.